This T cell receptor (beta chain) emerged from a study of blood T cell repertoires in COVID-19. V shed 4 bases and J 4 bases; nucleotides not matched to a gene: 11. CDR1 is SGHDT and CDR2 is YYEEEE in the germline V gene. This CDR3 contains 16 residues. Produced via immunoSEQ multiplex PCR; TCRdb's table is partial and in-frame only. The data show 100,000 to 150,000 clones, about 83% seen once. The sequence was obtained from a human donor in a cohort sampled during active COVID-19. Sequenced sample: peripheral blood. The chain combines TRBV5-6 with TRBJ1-5; 7 bases align to TRBD1. The CDR3, as DNA: TGTGCCAGCAGCCAAACCCAGGGGGGTCGGAATCAGCCCCAGCATTTT. This sequence encodes CASSQTQGGRNQPQHF. Supplemented by reference TRBV5-6 and TRBJ1-5, the full variable domain reads DAGVTQSPTHLIKTRGQQVTLRCSPKSGHDTVSWYQQALGQGPQFIFQYYEEEERQRGNFPDRFSGHQFPNYSSELNVNALLLGDSALYLCASSQTQGGRNQPQHFGDGTRLSIL.